This T cell receptor (beta chain) is drawn from a study of human T cells and chemical hapten exposure. Study-wide background: The study lasted roughly 22 weeks, and patients were dosed weekly with diphenylcyclopropenone on the scalp throughout.

Trimming took off 3 bases at V and 6 bases at J, with 15 bases between the two ends. Germline V lookup: CDR1 MGHDK, CDR2 SYGVNS. The CDR3 loop spans 15 amino acids. A note on this clonotype: The target antigen is unknown.

The time point denotes: patch test 2, 6 weeks after DPC sensitization. Described treatment: therapeutic diphenylcyclopropenone sensitization with weekly scalp DPC. Unique molecular identifiers were linked by the library to individual cDNA molecules. TCRdb reprocessed the RACE reads with MiXCR, giving one entry per CDR3 protein. The profile shows tens of thousands of distinct CDR3 sequences, over 6.5% of them singletons. The study, taken as a whole, reports: Because all patients had alopecia, their immune responses might differ from healthy ones.

Sequenced material: whole blood, taken in connection with sensitization to the hapten diphenylcyclopropenone (DPC). J is TRBJ2-1 and V is TRBV25-1; no clear D gene. The source is a woman in her 50s with alopecia areata. Some clones in this sample may be carry-over from other donors' samples. The CDR3 loop reads CASSDGRGTFNEQFF. In DNA form, the CDR3 reads TGTGCCAGCAGTGACGGGCGCGGAACCTTCAATGAGCAGTTCTTC.